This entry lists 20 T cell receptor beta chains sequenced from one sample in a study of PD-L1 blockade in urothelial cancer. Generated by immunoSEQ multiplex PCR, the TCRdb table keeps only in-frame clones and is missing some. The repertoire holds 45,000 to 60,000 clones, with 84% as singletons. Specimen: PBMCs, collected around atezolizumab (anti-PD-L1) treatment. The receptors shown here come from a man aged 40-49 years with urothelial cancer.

CDR3 sequence reads: CASSLTPTAGTYF. CDR3 sequence (DNA): TGTGCCAGCAGCTTAACCCCGACCGCTGGGACATATTTT. This rearrangement joins TRBV7-2 to TRBJ2-3; possible D gene TRBD1, 6 bases. The germline V gene encodes CDR1 SGHTA and CDR2 FQGNSA. The CDR3 totals 13 residues. V dropped 2 bases and J dropped 15 bases, with 18 bases sitting between them.

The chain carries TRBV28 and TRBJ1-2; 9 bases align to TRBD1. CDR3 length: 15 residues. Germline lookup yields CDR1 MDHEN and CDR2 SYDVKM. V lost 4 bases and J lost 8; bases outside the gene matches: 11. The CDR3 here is CASSSGDRDWGGYTF. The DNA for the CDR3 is TGTGCCAGCAGTTCCGGGGACAGGGATTGGGGAGGCTACACCTTC.

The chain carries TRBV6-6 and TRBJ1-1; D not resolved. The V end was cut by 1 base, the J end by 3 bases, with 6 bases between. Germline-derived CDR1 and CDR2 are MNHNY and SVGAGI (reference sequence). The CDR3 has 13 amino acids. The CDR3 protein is CASSYYSDTEAFF. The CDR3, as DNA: TGTGCCAGCAGTTACTATAGTGACACTGAAGCTTTCTTT.

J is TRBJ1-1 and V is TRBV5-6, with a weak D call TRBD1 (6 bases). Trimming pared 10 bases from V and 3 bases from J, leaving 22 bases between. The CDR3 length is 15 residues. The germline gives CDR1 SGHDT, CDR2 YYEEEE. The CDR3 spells CAVSSGGGNYTEAFF. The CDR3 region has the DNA TGTGCCGTTTCGAGTGGGGGGGGCAATTACACTGAAGCTTTCTTT.

As DNA, the CDR3 is TGTGCCAGCACCCCCGACAGATACAATGAGCAGTTCTTC. Encoded protein: CASTPDRYNEQFF. The V and J genes are TRBV6-1 and TRBJ2-1, with D possibly being TRBD1 (5 bases). Per germline, CDR1 MNHNS and CDR2 SASEGT. The V end was cut by 7 bases, the J end by 4 bases, with 11 bases between. CDR3 length equals 13 residues.

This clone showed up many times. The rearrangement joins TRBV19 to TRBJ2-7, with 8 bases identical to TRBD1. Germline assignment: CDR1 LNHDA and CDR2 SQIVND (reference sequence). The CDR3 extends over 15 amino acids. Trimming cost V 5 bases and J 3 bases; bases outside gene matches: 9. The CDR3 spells CASSDRDRLHYEQYF. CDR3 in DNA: TGTGCCAGTAGTGACCGGGACAGGTTACACTACGAGCAGTACTTC.

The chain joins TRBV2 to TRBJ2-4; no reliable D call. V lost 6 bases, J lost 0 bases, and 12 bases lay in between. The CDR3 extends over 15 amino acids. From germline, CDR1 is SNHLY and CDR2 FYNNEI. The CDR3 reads CASRISRLAKNIQYF. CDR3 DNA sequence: TGTGCCAGCAGGATTAGCAGACTAGCCAAAAACATTCAGTACTTC.

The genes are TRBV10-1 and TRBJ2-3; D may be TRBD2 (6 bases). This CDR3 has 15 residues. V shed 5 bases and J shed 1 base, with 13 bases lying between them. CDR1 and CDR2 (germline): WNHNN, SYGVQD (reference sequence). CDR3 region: CASSHPGLGTDTQYF. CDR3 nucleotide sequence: TGCGCCAGCAGTCACCCGGGACTGGGCACAGATACGCAGTATTTT.

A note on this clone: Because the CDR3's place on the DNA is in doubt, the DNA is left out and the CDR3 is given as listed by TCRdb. The CDR3 is CASSFGSGSLYF. The chain has TRBV11-3 and TRBJ2-4; TRBD2, the table's D call, was not compared with the DNA. Germline CDR1 reads SGHNT; CDR2 reads YENEEA. Including both end residues, the CDR3 is 12 amino acids long.

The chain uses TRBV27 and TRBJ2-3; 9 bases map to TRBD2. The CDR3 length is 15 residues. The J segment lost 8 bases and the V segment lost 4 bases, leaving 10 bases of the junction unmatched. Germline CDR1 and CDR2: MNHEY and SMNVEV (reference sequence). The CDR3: CASSWGLAQGGTQYF. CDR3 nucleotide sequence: TGTGCCAGCAGTTGGGGACTAGCTCAGGGTGGTACGCAGTATTTT.

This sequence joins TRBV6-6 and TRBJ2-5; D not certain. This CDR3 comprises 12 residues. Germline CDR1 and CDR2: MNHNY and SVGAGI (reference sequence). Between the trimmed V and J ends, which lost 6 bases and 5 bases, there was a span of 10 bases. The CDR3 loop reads CASSPLRETQYF. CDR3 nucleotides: TGTGCCAGCAGCCCCCTCAGGGAGACCCAGTACTTC.

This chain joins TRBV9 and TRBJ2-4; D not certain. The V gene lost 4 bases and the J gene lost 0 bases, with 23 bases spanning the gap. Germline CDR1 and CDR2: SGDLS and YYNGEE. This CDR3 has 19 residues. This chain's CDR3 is CASSLNPTLPKLAKNIQYF. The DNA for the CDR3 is TGTGCCAGCAGCCTTAATCCTACACTACCCAAGTTAGCCAAAAACATTCAGTACTTC.

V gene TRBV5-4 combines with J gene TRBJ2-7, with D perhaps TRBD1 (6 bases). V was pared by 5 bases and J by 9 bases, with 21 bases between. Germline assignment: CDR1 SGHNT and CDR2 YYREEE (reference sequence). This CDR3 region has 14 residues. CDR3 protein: CASSHRTEANVQYF. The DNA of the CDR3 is TGTGCCAGCAGTCACCGGACAGAGGCGAATGTGCAGTACTTC.

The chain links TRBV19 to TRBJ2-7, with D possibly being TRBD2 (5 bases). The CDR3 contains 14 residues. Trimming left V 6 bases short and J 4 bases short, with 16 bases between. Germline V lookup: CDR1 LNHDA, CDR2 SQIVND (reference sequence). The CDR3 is CASSPGGRRYEQYF. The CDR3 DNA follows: TGTGCCAGTAGCCCTGGAGGCCGGAGGTACGAGCAGTACTTC.

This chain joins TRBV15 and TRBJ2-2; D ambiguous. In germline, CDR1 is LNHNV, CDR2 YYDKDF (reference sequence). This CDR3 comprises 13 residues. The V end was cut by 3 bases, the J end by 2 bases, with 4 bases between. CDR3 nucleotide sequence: TGTGCCACCAGCAGGGCTAACACCGGGGAGCTGTTTTTT. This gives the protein CATSRANTGELFF.

The CDR3: CASSPEREGDTQYF. As DNA, the CDR3 is TGTGCCAGCAGCCCAGAGCGGGAGGGGGATACGCAGTATTTT. The rearrangement links TRBV7-9 to TRBJ2-3; 10 bases line up with TRBD2. J lost 6 bases, V lost 5 bases, and 5 bases had no gene match. Germline assignment: CDR1 SEHNR and CDR2 FQNEAQ (reference sequence). The CDR3 loop spans 14 amino acids.

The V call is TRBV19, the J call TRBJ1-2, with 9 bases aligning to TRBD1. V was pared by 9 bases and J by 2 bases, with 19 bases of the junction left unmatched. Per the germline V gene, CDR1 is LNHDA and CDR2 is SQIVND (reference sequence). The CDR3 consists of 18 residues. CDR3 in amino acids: CASRTPGQGSPNNYGYTF. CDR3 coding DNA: TGTGCCAGCCGCACCCCGGGACAGGGAAGCCCTAACAACTATGGCTACACCTTC.

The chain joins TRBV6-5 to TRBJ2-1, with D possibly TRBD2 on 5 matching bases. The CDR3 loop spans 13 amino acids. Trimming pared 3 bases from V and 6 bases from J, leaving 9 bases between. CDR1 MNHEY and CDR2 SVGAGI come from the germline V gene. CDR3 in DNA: TGTGCCAGCAGTTATGGGGAGACCAATGAGCAGTTCTTC. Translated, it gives CASSYGETNEQFF.

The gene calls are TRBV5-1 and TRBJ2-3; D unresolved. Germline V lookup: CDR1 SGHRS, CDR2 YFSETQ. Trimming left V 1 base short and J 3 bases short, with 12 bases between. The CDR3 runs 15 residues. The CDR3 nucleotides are TGCGCCAGCAGCTTGCAGGCAGGAATAACAGATACGCAGTATTTT. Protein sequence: CASSLQAGITDTQYF.

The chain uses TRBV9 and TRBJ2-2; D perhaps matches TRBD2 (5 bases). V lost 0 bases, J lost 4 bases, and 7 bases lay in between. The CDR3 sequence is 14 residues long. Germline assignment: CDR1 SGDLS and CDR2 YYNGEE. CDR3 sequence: CASSVVEGTGELFF. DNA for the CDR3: TGTGCCAGCAGCGTAGTAGAGGGCACCGGGGAGCTGTTTTTT.